This TCR beta chain was identified during a study of T cell clusters in autoimmune cytopenias. Tens of thousands of genome equivalents of blood DNA were amplified for TRB. This clonotype is labeled medium-sized (0.01 to 0.1%) based on frequency. TRB rearrangements were amplified by touch-down multiplex PCR with mixed TRB-A/B primers. Using the multiplex PCR reads, TCRdb records one entry per CDR3 protein without DNA. The clone table shows over 3,500 distinct CDR3 sequences, with the ten largest holding 37%. There are 15 residues in the CDR3. The data were also submitted as part of a second study, on T cell repertoires in aging, cancer and after chemotherapy.

This clonotype was sampled from a human donor in good health. What was sequenced was peripheral blood. The rearrangement uses TRBV12-3 or TRBV12-4 and TRBJ2-1; TCRdb names TRBD2, which stays unverified in the absence of DNA. The CDR3 spells CASTKTGTSLNEQFF.